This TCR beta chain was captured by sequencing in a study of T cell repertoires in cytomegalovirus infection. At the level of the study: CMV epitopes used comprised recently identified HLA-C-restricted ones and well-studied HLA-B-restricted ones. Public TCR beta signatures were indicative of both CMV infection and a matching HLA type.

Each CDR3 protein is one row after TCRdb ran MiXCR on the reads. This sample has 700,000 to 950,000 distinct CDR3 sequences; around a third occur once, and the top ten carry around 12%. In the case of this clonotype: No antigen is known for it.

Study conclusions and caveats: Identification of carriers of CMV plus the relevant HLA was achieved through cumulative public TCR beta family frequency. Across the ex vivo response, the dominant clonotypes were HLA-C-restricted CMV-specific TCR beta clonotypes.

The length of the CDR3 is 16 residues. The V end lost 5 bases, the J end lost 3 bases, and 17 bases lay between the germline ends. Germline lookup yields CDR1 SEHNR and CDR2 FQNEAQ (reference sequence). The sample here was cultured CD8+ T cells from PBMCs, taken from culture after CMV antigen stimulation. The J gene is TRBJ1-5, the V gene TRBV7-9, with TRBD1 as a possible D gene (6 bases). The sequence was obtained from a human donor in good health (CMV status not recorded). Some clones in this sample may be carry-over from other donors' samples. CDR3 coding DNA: TGTGCCAGCAGCCACTCAGGACAGTTCCACAATCAGCCCCAGCATTTT. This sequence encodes CASSHSGQFHNQPQHF. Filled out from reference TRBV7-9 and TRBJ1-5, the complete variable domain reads DTGVSQNPRHKITKRGQNVTFRCDPISEHNRLYWYRQTLGQGPEFLTYFQNEAQLEKSRLLSDRFSAERPKGSFSTLEIQRTEQGDSAMYLCASSHSGQFHNQPQHFGDGTRLSIL.